This T cell receptor (beta chain) was sequenced in a study of blood T cell repertoires in COVID-19. Overall study context: T cells, B-cell-depleted T cells, or PBMCs supplied cDNA or gDNA.

This CDR3 spans 15 amino acids. CDR1 is SGHTA and CDR2 is FQGTGA in the germline V gene. Trimming took 5 bases from V and 5 from J; bases not matched to a gene: 9. Measured with immunoSEQ multiplex PCR; TCRdb has only the in-frame clones, and not every one. The sample carries some 150,000 clones, about 86% recorded once. The chain uses TRBV7-3 and TRBJ2-3, with TRBD1 matching over 8 bases. The sequence came from a woman aged 60-70 years with acute or convalescent COVID-19. Sequencing was performed on peripheral blood. The CDR3 region has the DNA TGTGCCAGCAGCACACAGGGGGGAGAGGTAGATACGCAGTATTTT. Its protein is CASSTQGGEVDTQYF.